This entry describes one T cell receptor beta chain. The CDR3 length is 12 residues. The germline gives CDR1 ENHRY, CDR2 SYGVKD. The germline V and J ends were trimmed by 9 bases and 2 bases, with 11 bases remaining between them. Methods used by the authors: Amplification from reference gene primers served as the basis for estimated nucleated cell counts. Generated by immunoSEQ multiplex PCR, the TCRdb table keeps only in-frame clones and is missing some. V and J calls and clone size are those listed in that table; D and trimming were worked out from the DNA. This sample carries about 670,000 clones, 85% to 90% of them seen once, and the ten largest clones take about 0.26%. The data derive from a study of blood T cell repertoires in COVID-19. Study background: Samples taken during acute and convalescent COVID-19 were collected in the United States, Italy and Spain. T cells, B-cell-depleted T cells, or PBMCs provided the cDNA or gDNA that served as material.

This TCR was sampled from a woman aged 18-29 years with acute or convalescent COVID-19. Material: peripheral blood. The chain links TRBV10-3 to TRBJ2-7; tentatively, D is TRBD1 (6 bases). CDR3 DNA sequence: TGTGCCATAGGGACATTAACCTACGAGCAGTACTTC. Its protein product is CAIGTLTYEQYF.